This note documents a single TCR beta chain sequence. The specificity of this receptor is unknown. Within one base of it there is no much larger clone, and no base qualities were kept. The data are from a study of CD8 T cells in Susac syndrome (dated by TCRdb to about 2019). With respect to the entire study: The study used repertoire sequencing to test whether antigen drove CD8+ T cell activation and differentiation in Susac syndrome. The paper as a whole reports these results and caveats: The study acknowledged that relatively few individuals were included in the TCR sequencing and HLA analysis.

RNA was extracted using the RNeasy kit, and roughly 0.45 to 1 microgram was reverse transcribed with random hexamers. TCR beta CDR3 regions were amplified with the immunoSEQ multiplex PCR assay covering 54 Vbeta and 13 Jbeta segments. To correct PCR amplification bias, a synthetic template baseline was used for both primer optimization and computational correction. Per the source publication's procedure: Reads were assigned to V, D and J genes according to IMGT and analyzed in immunoSEQ Analyzer, with only productive sequences retained. Clonality was calculated as one minus the Shannon entropy normalized by log2 of the number of productive unique sequences. For each patient and control, public and private clones were evaluated among the 100 most prevalent clones. A clone was defined as Susac-specific if it was absent from the healthy and MS cohorts, from approximately 980 published viral clones and from other ImmuneACCESS disease sequences. TCRdb reprocessed the public reads (quality trimming at Q25 with fastp, clone calling with MiXCR) and kept in-frame beta chains. Entries are consolidated by CDR3 protein sequence, retaining the most common genes and DNA. The V and J calls were not made by the authors but by TCRdb's processing. The sample table records 170,000 or so distinct CDR3 sequences; under 95% of these occur just once. The ten largest clones add up to 0.09% to 0.1% of the sample.

Peripheral blood CD8+ and CD4+ T cells from healthy donors, Susac syndrome patients and multiple sclerosis patients were profiled by high-throughput TCR beta sequencing. Multiple sclerosis controls were treatment-naive patients with stable or active relapsing-remitting disease fulfilling revised McDonald criteria. Bulk CD8+ and CD4+ T cells were purified magnetically by negative isolation, whereas CD8+ TEMRA cells were enriched by FACS. Blood was collected in EDTA tubes and processed within 24 hours, with PBMCs isolated through density gradient centrifugation. PBMCs destined for TCR sequencing were cryopreserved in liquid nitrogen and later thawed in a 37 °C water bath. The sorted or isolated CD4+, CD8+ and CD8+ TEMRA cells had a purity of 90% or higher. Sequencing was carried out using CD4+ T cells from PBMCs. The sequence came from a human donor with multiple sclerosis.

The CDR3 protein: CATSGDRVTDTQYF. At the DNA level, the sequence is TGTGCCACCAGTGGGGACAGGGTGACAGATACGCAGTATTTT. Here the chain combines TRBV24-1 and TRBJ2-3; 9 middle bases align to TRBD1. V is trimmed back by 5 bases and J by 3 bases, and the junction contains 2 bases that no gene match accounts for. As encoded in the germline V gene, CDR1 is KGHDR while CDR2 is SFDVKD. From cysteine to phenylalanine, the CDR3 is 14 amino acids long. Only the CDR3 part of the read is kept: 42 bases, read in frame from the first base.